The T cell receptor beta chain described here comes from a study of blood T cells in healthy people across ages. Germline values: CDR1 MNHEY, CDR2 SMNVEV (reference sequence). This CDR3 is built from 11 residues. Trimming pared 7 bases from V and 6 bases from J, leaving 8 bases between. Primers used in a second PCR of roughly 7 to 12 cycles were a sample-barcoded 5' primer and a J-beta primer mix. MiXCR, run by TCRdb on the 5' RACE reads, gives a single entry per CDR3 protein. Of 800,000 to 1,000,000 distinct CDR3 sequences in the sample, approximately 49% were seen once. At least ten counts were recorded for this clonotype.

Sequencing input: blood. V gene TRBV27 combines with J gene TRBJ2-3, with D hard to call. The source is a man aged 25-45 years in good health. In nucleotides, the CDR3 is TGTGCCAGCACCGCCCGGGATACGCAGTATTTT. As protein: CASTARDTQYF.